The subject of this entry is one T cell receptor (beta chain). Its matching antigen is unknown. Deletions cut 5 bases from V and 0 bases from J, with 5 bases between. CDR1 is SQVTM, CDR2 ANQGSEA, per germline. The CDR3 sequence is 11 residues long. Libraries were prepared by immunoSEQ multiplex PCR; TCRdb keeps only in-frame clonotypes and omits some of them. In the table there are some 290,000 clones, around four fifths of which are singletons. This sample is part of a study of cytotoxic CD8 clonotypes in ibrutinib-treated CLL. General observations from the study: Pretreatment clonality was elevated relative to age-matched healthy donors and paralleled circulating CD8+ T-cell counts. Clonality increased at ibrutinib response, then returned toward baseline at progression.

The source is a human donor with chronic lymphocytic leukemia. V is TRBV29-1 and J is TRBJ2-7, with unresolved D. This specimen was PBMCs, taken before ibrutinib treatment. CDR3 sequence reads: CSVQFSYEQYF. The CDR3 nucleotides are TGCAGCGTTCAGTTCTCCTACGAGCAGTACTTC.